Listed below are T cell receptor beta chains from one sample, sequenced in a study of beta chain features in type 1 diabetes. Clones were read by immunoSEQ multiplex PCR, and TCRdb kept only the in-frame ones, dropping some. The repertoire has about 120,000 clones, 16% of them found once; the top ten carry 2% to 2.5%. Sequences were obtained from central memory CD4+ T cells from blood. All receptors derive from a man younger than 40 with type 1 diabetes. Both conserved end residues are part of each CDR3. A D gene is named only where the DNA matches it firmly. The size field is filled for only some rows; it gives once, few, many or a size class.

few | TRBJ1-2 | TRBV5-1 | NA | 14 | CASSSQGVNYGYTF | TGCGCCAGCAGCTCTCAGGGTGTTAACTATGGCTACACCTTC
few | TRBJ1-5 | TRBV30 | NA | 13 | CAWNRDGEQPQHF | TGTGCCTGGAACCGGGACGGGGAACAGCCCCAGCATTTT
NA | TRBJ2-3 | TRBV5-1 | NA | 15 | CASSLGQRITDTQYF | TGCGCCAGCAGCTTAGGACAGCGGATCACAGATACGCAGTATTTT
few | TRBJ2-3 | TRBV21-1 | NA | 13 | CASSTRVADTQYF | TGTGCCAGCAGTACCAGGGTCGCAGATACGCAGTATTTT
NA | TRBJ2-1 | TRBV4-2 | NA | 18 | CASSQDPQHGSSDSEQFF | TGTGCCAGCAGCCAAGATCCACAACACGGTAGCTCCGACAGTGAGCAGTTCTTC
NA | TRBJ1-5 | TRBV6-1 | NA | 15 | CASREVGGSNQPQHF | TGTGCCAGCAGGGAAGTGGGTGGGAGCAATCAGCCCCAGCATTTT
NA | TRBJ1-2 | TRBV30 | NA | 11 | CASGQPWGYTF | TGTGCCTCTGGACAGCCCTGGGGCTACACCTTC
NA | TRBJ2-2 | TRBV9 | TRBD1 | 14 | CASSARGPPGELFF | TGTGCCAGCAGCGCCAGGGGGCCCCCCGGGGAGCTGTTTTTT
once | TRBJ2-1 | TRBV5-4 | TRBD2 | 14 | CASSLTTGGNEQFF | TGTGCCAGCAGCTTGACTACGGGGGGGAATGAGCAGTTCTTC
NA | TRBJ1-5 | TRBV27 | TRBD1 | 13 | CASSFDRQGTQHF | TGTGCCAGCAGTTTCGATAGACAGGGGACCCAGCATTTT
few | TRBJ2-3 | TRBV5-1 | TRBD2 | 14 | CASRGGGRTDTQYF | TGCGCCAGCAGGGGCGGGGGACGCACAGATACGCAGTATTTT
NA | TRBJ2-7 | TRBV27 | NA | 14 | CASSAPGLGSEQYF | TGTGCCAGCAGCGCACCAGGCCTCGGCAGCGAGCAGTACTTC
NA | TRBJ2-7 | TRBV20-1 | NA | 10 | CSARWDEQYF | TGCAGTGCTAGATGGGACGAGCAGTACTTC
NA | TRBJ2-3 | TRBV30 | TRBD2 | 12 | CAWTLAGNTQYF | TGTGCCTGGACCCTAGCGGGGAATACGCAGTATTTT
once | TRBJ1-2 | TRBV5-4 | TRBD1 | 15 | CASSSRTGDNYGYTF | TGTGCCAGCAGCTCCAGGACAGGGGATAACTATGGCTACACCTTC
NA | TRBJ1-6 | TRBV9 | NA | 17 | CASSVGWGAGGDSPLHF | TGTGCCAGCAGCGTAGGATGGGGGGCCGGAGGGGATTCACCCCTCCACTTT
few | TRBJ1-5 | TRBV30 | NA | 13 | CAWTGNSNQPQHF | TGTGCCTGGACAGGGAATTCGAATCAGCCCCAGCATTTT
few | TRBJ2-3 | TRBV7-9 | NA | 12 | CASEERSDTQYF | TGTGCCAGCGAGGAGCGGTCAGATACGCAGTATTTT
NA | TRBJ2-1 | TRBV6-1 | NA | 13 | CASSEPSYNEQFF | TGTGCCAGCAGTGAACCCAGCTACAATGAGCAGTTCTTC
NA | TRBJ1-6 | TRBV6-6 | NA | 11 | CASWGNSPLHF | TGTGCCAGCTGGGGCAATTCACCCCTCCACTTT
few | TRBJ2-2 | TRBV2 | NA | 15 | CASSGQGRNTGELFF | TGTGCCAGCAGTGGGCAGGGACGGAACACCGGGGAGCTGTTTTTT
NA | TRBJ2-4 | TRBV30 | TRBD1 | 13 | CAWSSGQGAMKYF | TGTGCCTGGAGTTCGGGGCAGGGGGCCATGAAGTACTTC
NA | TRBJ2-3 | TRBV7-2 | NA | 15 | CASRPPGTVTDTQYF | TGTGCCAGCCGACCTCCGGGGACCGTCACAGATACGCAGTATTTT
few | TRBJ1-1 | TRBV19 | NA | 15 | CASSMRGDMNTEAFF | TGTGCCAGTAGTATGCGGGGCGATATGAACACTGAAGCTTTCTTT
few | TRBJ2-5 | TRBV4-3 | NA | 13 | CASSRREGETQYF | TGCGCCAGCAGCCGGAGAGAGGGGGAGACCCAGTACTTC
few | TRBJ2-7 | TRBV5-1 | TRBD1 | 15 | CASSVGQGNTYEQYF | TGCGCCAGCAGCGTGGGACAGGGGAACACCTACGAGCAGTACTTC
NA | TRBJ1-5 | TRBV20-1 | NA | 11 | CSAREGQPQHF | TGCAGTGCTAGAGAAGGTCAGCCCCAGCATTTT
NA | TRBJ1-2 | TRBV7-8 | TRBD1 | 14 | CASSTQQGAGGYTF | TGTGCCAGCAGCACACAGCAGGGGGCGGGAGGCTACACCTTC
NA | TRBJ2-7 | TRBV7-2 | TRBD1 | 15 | CASSLAPGQGGEQYF | TGTGCCAGCAGCTTAGCGCCAGGACAGGGTGGCGAGCAGTACTTC
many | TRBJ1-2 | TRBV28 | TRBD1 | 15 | CASRSPTGANYGYTF | TGTGCCAGCAGGAGTCCGACAGGGGCAAACTATGGCTACACCTTC
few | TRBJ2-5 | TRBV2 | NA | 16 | CASSEERGAQQETQYF | TGTGCCAGCAGTGAAGAAAGGGGGGCCCAACAAGAGACCCAGTACTTC
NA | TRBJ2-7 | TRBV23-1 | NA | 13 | CASIRGTNYEQYF | TGCGCCAGCATTCGGGGTACTAACTACGAGCAGTACTTC
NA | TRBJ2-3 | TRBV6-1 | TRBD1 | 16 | CASSGKTGGLTDTQYF | TGTGCCAGCAGTGGAAAAACAGGGGGCCTCACAGATACGCAGTATTTT
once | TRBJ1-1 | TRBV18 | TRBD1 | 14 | CASSQVQGDTEAFF | TGTGCCAGCTCACAGGTACAGGGGGACACTGAAGCTTTCTTT
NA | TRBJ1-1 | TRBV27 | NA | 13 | CASRTQGNTEAFF | TGTGCCAGCAGGACACAGGGGAACACTGAAGCTTTCTTT
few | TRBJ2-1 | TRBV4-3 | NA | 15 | CASSQEPTGYNEQFF | TGCGCCAGCAGCCAAGAACCCACAGGTTACAATGAGCAGTTCTTC
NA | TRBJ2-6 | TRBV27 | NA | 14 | CASSSGAGANVLTF | TGTGCCAGCAGTTCAGGGGCTGGGGCCAACGTCCTGACTTTC
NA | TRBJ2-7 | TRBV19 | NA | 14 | CASSPEKGPYEQYF | TGTGCCAGTAGCCCTGAGAAGGGACCCTACGAGCAGTACTTC
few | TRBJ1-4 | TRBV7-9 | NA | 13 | CASSQDKEEKLFF | TGTGCCAGCAGCCAAGATAAGGAAGAAAAACTGTTTTTT
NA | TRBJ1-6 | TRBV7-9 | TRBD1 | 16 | CASSLTPGGNNSPLHF | TGTGCCAGCAGCTTAACCCCAGGGGGTAATAATTCACCCCTCCACTTT
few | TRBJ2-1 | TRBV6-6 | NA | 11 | CASSYYDEQFF | TGTGCCAGCAGTTACTATGATGAGCAGTTCTTC
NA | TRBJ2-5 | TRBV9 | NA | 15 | CASSPGRGEPETQYF | TGTGCCAGCAGCCCCGGAAGGGGGGAACCAGAGACCCAGTACTTC
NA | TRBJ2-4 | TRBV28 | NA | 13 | CATNKGGTNIQYF | TGTGCCACCAATAAAGGGGGAACCAACATTCAGTACTTC
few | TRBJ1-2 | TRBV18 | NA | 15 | CASSQDSFGVEGYTF | TGTGCCAGCTCCCAGGACAGTTTTGGTGTGGAGGGCTACACCTTC
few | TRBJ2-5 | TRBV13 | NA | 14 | CASSEGPNQETQYF | TGTGCCAGCAGCGAGGGGCCAAACCAAGAGACCCAGTACTTC
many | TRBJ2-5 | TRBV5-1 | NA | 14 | CASSSAVITETQYF | TGCGCCAGCAGCTCCGCCGTTATAACGGAGACCCAGTACTTC
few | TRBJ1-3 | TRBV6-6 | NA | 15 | CASTLAVTSGNTIYF | TGTGCCAGCACCCTCGCGGTCACCTCTGGAAACACCATATATTTT
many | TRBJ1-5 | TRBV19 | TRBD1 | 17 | CASSMTRGRLANQPQHF | TGTGCCAGTAGTATGACCAGGGGGCGCCTCGCAAATCAGCCCCAGCATTTT
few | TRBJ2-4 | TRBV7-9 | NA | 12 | CASSLERAVQYF | TGTGCCAGCAGCTTAGAAAGGGCAGTTCAGTACTTC
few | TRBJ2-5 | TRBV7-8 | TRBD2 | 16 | CASSLGFGLARETQYF | TGTGCCAGCAGCTTAGGCTTCGGACTAGCTCGAGAGACCCAGTACTTC